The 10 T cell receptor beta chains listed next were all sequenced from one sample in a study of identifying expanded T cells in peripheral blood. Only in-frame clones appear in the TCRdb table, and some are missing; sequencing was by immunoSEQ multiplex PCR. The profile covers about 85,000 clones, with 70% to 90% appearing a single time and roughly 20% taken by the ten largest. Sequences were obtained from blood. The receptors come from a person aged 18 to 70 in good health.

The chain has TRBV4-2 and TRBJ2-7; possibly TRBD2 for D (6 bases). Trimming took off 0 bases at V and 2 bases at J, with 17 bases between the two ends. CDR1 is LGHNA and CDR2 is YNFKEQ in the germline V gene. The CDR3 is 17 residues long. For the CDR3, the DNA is TGTGCCAGCAGCCAAGATTCCTCGCGGGGCGACCCCTACGAGCAGTACTTC. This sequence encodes CASSQDSSRGDPYEQYF.

The CDR3 region has the DNA TGTGCCAGCAGCTTATCAGTCCGGGGCACAGATACGCAGTATTTT. Protein product: CASSLSVRGTDTQYF. This rearrangement joins TRBV7-8 to TRBJ2-3; D is undetermined. This CDR3 is built from 15 residues. Per germline, CDR1 SGHVS and CDR2 FQNEAQ. Trimming removed 2 bases from V and 1 base from J, with 10 bases in between.

The CDR3 is CASSLDQETQYF. The CDR3 DNA is TGTGCCAGCAGCTTAGATCAAGAGACCCAGTACTTC. The V and J genes are TRBV11-2 and TRBJ2-5, with D unclear. The CDR3 runs to 12 residues. V was cut by 0 bases and J by 2 bases, with 1 base left in between. The germline gives CDR1 SGHAT, CDR2 FQNNGV.

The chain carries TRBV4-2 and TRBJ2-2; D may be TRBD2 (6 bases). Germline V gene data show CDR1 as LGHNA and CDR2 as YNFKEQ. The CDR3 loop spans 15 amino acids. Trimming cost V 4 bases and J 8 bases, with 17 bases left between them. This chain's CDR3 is CASSPRPGGVGELFF. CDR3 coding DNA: TGTGCCAGCAGCCCACGGCCTGGAGGGGTAGGGGAGCTGTTTTTT.

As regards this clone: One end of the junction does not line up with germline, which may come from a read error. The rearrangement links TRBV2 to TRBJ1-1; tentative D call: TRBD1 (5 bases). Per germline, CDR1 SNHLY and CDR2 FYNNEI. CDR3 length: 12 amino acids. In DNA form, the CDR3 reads TGTGCCTGCAGAGAGCAGGGAAGGGAAGCTTTCTTT. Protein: CACREQGREAFF.

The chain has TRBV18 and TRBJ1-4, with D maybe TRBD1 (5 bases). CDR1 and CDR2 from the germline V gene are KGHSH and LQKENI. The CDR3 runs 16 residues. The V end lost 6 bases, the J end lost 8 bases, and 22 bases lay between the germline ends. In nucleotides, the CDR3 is TGTGCCAGCTCTCGCGAGTCTCGGAATCGGGACGAAAAACTGTTTTTT. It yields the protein CASSRESRNRDEKLFF.

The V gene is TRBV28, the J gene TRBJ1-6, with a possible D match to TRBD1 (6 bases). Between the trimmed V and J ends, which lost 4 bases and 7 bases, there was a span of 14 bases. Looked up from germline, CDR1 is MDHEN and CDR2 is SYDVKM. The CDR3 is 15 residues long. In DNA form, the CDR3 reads TGTGCCAGCAGTTCTCTCGGGACACTGAATTCACCCCTCCACTTT. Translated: CASSSLGTLNSPLHF.

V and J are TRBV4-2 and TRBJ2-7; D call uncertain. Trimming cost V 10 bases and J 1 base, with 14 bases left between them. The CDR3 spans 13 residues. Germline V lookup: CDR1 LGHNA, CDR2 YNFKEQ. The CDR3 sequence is CATSPQISYEQYF. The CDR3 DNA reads TGTGCCACCTCACCCCAGATATCCTACGAGCAGTACTTC.

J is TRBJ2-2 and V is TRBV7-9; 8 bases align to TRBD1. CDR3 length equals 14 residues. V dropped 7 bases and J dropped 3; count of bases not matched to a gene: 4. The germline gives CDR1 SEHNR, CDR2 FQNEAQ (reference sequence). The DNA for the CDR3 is TGTGCCAGCACCCTACAGGGGGACACCGGGGAGCTGTTTTTT. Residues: CASTLQGDTGELFF.

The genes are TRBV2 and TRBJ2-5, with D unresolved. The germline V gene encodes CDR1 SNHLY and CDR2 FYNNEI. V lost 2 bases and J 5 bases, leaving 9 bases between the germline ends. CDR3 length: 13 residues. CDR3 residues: CASSEIPSETQYF. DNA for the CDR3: TGTGCCAGCAGTGAAATCCCCTCGGAGACCCAGTACTTC.